Listed below are T cell receptor beta chains from one sample, sequenced in a study of T cells in Graves' hyperthyroidism and ophthalmopathy. Via MiXCR, TCRdb re-called the multiplex PCR reads, giving one row per CDR3 protein. The sample has some 270,000 distinct CDR3 sequences; approximately 24% are singletons. The specimen sequenced was blood. These receptors all stem from a woman aged 35 to 49 with Graves' ophthalmopathy. The CDR3 runs from the conserved cysteine through the conserved F or W. A D gene is named only where the DNA matches it firmly. Not every row has a clone size; where given, it reads once, few, many or a size class.

J gene: TRBJ1-5; clone size: many; D gene: TRBD1; V gene: TRBV20-1; CDR3 DNA: TGCAGTGCCTCCGGGACAGGCAATCAGCCCCAGCATTTT; CDR3 protein: CSASGTGNQPQHF
J gene: TRBJ2-7; clone size: many; D gene: .; V gene: TRBV18; CDR3 DNA: TGTGCCAGCTCACCAAGGGCAGCCTACGAGCAGTACTTC; CDR3 protein: CASSPRAAYEQYF
J gene: TRBJ1-1; clone size: .; D gene: .; V gene: TRBV20-1; CDR3 DNA: TGCAGTGCCTGGGACGGTGATATAATGAACACTGAAGCTTTCTTT; CDR3 protein: CSAWDGDIMNTEAFF
J gene: TRBJ1-5; clone size: .; D gene: .; V gene: TRBV19; CDR3 DNA: TGTGCCAGTAGTCCCCGACTTGGCAATCAGCCCCAGCATTTT; CDR3 protein: CASSPRLGNQPQHF
J gene: TRBJ2-7; clone size: many; D gene: .; V gene: TRBV5-6; CDR3 DNA: TGTGCCAGCAGCATCGGGGGTTGGAGCTACGAGCAGTACTTC; CDR3 protein: CASSIGGWSYEQYF
J gene: TRBJ2-2; clone size: .; D gene: .; V gene: TRBV2; CDR3 DNA: TGTGCCAGCAGTCTGGGGGTGGCAAACACCGGGGAGCTGTTTTTT; CDR3 protein: CASSLGVANTGELFF
J gene: TRBJ1-2; clone size: many; D gene: TRBD1; V gene: TRBV29-1; CDR3 DNA: TGCAGCGTTGATCTCCCGGGACAGGGGATCTCGAACTATGGCTACACCTTC; CDR3 protein: CSVDLPGQGISNYGYTF
J gene: TRBJ2-7; clone size: many; D gene: TRBD1; V gene: TRBV28; CDR3 DNA: TGTGCCACGTACGGACAGGGGGCCTTCTACGAGCAGTACTTC; CDR3 protein: CATYGQGAFYEQYF
J gene: TRBJ2-7; clone size: few; D gene: .; V gene: TRBV25-1; CDR3 DNA: TGTGCCAGCAGTGAATATATGCGCCCCGAGCAGTACTTC; CDR3 protein: CASSEYMRPEQYF
J gene: TRBJ1-2; clone size: .; D gene: .; V gene: TRBV6-5; CDR3 DNA: TGTGCCAGCAGTTACTCGATTAGTTTCCCTGGAGACTATGGCTACACCTTC; CDR3 protein: CASSYSISFPGDYGYTF
J gene: TRBJ2-7; clone size: many; D gene: .; V gene: TRBV5-1; CDR3 DNA: TGCGCCAGCAGCTCGGAAGGTGGCGGGATGGGGGAGCAGTACTTC; CDR3 protein: CASSSEGGGMGEQYF
J gene: TRBJ2-5; clone size: .; D gene: .; V gene: TRBV28; CDR3 DNA: TGTGCCAGCACTAACCGGGACACACAAGAGACCCAGTACTTC; CDR3 protein: CASTNRDTQETQYF
J gene: TRBJ2-7; clone size: many; D gene: TRBD2; V gene: TRBV6-1; CDR3 DNA: TGTGCCAGCAGTGAAACGAGGCAAAGCGGGAGTATTTACGAGCAGTACTTC; CDR3 protein: CASSETRQSGSIYEQYF
J gene: TRBJ1-3; clone size: many; D gene: .; V gene: TRBV11-2; CDR3 DNA: TGTGCCAGCAGCCAAGGGGTGGGGAACTCTGGAAACACCATATATTTT; CDR3 protein: CASSQGVGNSGNTIYF
J gene: TRBJ1-2; clone size: many; D gene: .; V gene: TRBV20-1; CDR3 DNA: TGCAGTGCTAGAGACTCGGACGGCTACACCTTC; CDR3 protein: CSARDSDGYTF
J gene: TRBJ2-7; clone size: many; D gene: .; V gene: TRBV14; CDR3 DNA: TGTGCCAGCAGCCAAGATGTGTGGGGAAAGAGCGGCTACGAGCAGTACTTC; CDR3 protein: CASSQDVWGKSGYEQYF
J gene: TRBJ1-1; clone size: many; D gene: .; V gene: TRBV4-1; CDR3 DNA: TGCGCCAGCAGCCGAGCTATTATTCTCGAAATGAACACTGAAGCTTTCTTT; CDR3 protein: CASSRAIILEMNTEAFF
J gene: TRBJ2-5; clone size: .; D gene: TRBD2; V gene: TRBV6-5; CDR3 DNA: TGTGCCAGCAGTTACTCGCTAACGGGGGGGCAAGAGACCCAGTACTTC; CDR3 protein: CASSYSLTGGQETQYF
J gene: TRBJ2-4; clone size: many; D gene: TRBD2; V gene: TRBV12-3/TRBV12-4; CDR3 DNA: TGTGCCAGCAGCCTAGGACTAGCGGGATTTCTCAAAAACATTCAGTACTTC; CDR3 protein: CASSLGLAGFLKNIQYF
J gene: TRBJ1-1; clone size: many; D gene: .; V gene: TRBV19; CDR3 DNA: TGTGCCAGTAGGACAGCGGGAACGGGATCCAAAAGACTTTTCTTT; CDR3 protein: CASRTAGTGSKRLFF
J gene: TRBJ2-7; clone size: .; D gene: TRBD2; V gene: TRBV28; CDR3 DNA: TGTGCCAGCAGGGGACGGGGGGGGTTTTACGAGCAGTACTTC; CDR3 protein: CASRGRGGFYEQYF
J gene: TRBJ2-7; clone size: many; D gene: TRBD1; V gene: TRBV7-2; CDR3 DNA: TGTGCCAGCAACCCGGACAGGGGGCTCGGCGAGCAGTACTTC; CDR3 protein: CASNPDRGLGEQYF
J gene: TRBJ2-7; clone size: many; D gene: TRBD1; V gene: TRBV28; CDR3 DNA: TGTGCCAGCAGCAACACAGGGGTCTCCTACGAGCAGTACTTC; CDR3 protein: CASSNTGVSYEQYF
J gene: TRBJ2-5; clone size: many; D gene: TRBD2; V gene: TRBV10-3; CDR3 DNA: TGTGCCATCAGTGACTTCGGACTAGCGGAAGAGACCCAGTACTTC; CDR3 protein: CAISDFGLAEETQYF
J gene: TRBJ1-1; clone size: many; D gene: .; V gene: TRBV4-1; CDR3 DNA: TGCGCCAGCAGCCAAGCATCAGGGTGGGGTGAAGCTTTCTTT; CDR3 protein: CASSQASGWGEAFF
J gene: TRBJ1-1; clone size: many; D gene: TRBD1; V gene: TRBV5-1; CDR3 DNA: TGCGCCAGCAGCCTAATCGACAGGGGCAACACTGAAGCTTTCTTT; CDR3 protein: CASSLIDRGNTEAFF
J gene: TRBJ2-2; clone size: many; D gene: .; V gene: TRBV4-1; CDR3 DNA: TGCGCCAGCAGCCAAGAAAACCATCTTGTTAACGGGGAGCTGTTTTTT; CDR3 protein: CASSQENHLVNGELFF
J gene: TRBJ2-7; clone size: many; D gene: .; V gene: TRBV6-1; CDR3 DNA: TGTGCCAGCAACCCCCGCTACGGGCAGTACTTC; CDR3 protein: CASNPRYGQYF
J gene: TRBJ2-5; clone size: .; D gene: .; V gene: TRBV2; CDR3 DNA: TGTGCCAGCAGCGTAGGTTATTTACAAGAGACCCAGTACTTC; CDR3 protein: CASSVGYLQETQYF
J gene: TRBJ2-6; clone size: few; D gene: TRBD2; V gene: TRBV11-2; CDR3 DNA: TGTGCCAGCAGACGACCCGGACTAGCGGGTTCTGGGGCCAACGTCCTGACTTTC; CDR3 protein: CASRRPGLAGSGANVLTF
J gene: TRBJ1-2; clone size: .; D gene: .; V gene: TRBV28; CDR3 DNA: TGTGCCAGCAGTTTATTAGGACTCGGAGGCTACACCTTC; CDR3 protein: CASSLLGLGGYTF
J gene: TRBJ1-1; clone size: .; D gene: .; V gene: TRBV6-1; CDR3 DNA: TGTGCCAGCAGTCCACTATTGGTGAGGGGAATGAACACTGAAGCTTTCTTT; CDR3 protein: CASSPLLVRGMNTEAFF
J gene: TRBJ2-5; clone size: many; D gene: TRBD2; V gene: TRBV25-1; CDR3 DNA: TGTGCCAGCAGTGAAAGAGGACTAGCGGGAGGAGAGACCCAGTACTTC; CDR3 protein: CASSERGLAGGETQYF
J gene: TRBJ2-1; clone size: many; D gene: TRBD1; V gene: TRBV18; CDR3 DNA: TGTGCCAGCTCACTACCCGGGACAGGCTACAATGAGCAGTTCTTC; CDR3 protein: CASSLPGTGYNEQFF
J gene: TRBJ2-7; clone size: .; D gene: TRBD1; V gene: TRBV6-1; CDR3 DNA: TGTGCCAGCAGAACATCGGGACAGGGAAACGAGCAGTACTTC; CDR3 protein: CASRTSGQGNEQYF
J gene: TRBJ1-1; clone size: many; D gene: TRBD1; V gene: TRBV12-3/TRBV12-4; CDR3 DNA: TGTGCCAGCAGTGCTGACAGGGGCCAACTTACGGCTGAAGCTTTCTTT; CDR3 protein: CASSADRGQLTAEAFF
J gene: TRBJ2-2; clone size: .; D gene: .; V gene: TRBV4-1; CDR3 DNA: TGCGCCAGCAGCCAAGATTGGCGGGATAGTTTCACCGGGGAGCTGTTTTTT; CDR3 protein: CASSQDWRDSFTGELFF
J gene: TRBJ2-5; clone size: many; D gene: .; V gene: TRBV19; CDR3 DNA: TGTGCCAGTAGCTCAATGGAGGGAGAGACCCAGTACTTC; CDR3 protein: CASSSMEGETQYF
J gene: TRBJ2-2; clone size: many; D gene: TRBD2; V gene: TRBV6-2/TRBV6-3; CDR3 DNA: TGTGCCAGCACCCCCCGGGACTACCAAAACACCGGGGAGCTGTTTTTT; CDR3 protein: CASTPRDYQNTGELFF
J gene: TRBJ2-5; clone size: many; D gene: TRBD1; V gene: TRBV28; CDR3 DNA: TGTGCCACCAAGTGGACAGGCTTGGAGACCCAGTACTTC; CDR3 protein: CATKWTGLETQYF
J gene: TRBJ2-7; clone size: many; D gene: .; V gene: TRBV6-5; CDR3 DNA: TGTGCCAGCAACGGATACATTTCCTACGAGCAGTACTTC; CDR3 protein: CASNGYISYEQYF
J gene: TRBJ1-3; clone size: many; D gene: .; V gene: TRBV12-3/TRBV12-4; CDR3 DNA: TGTGCCAGCAGCCTGACCGGGGAACCTGGAAACACCATATATTTT; CDR3 protein: CASSLTGEPGNTIYF
J gene: TRBJ1-2; clone size: once; D gene: .; V gene: TRBV2; CDR3 DNA: TGTGCCAGCAGGGGACTCCGGACCCCCTATGGCTACACCTTC; CDR3 protein: CASRGLRTPYGYTF
J gene: TRBJ2-4; clone size: .; D gene: .; V gene: TRBV11-2; CDR3 DNA: TGTGCCAGCAGCTTGCTCCCGGGCCAGGAAGCCAAAAACATTCAGTGCTTC; CDR3 protein: CASSLLPGQEAKNIQCF
J gene: TRBJ2-7; clone size: once; D gene: .; V gene: TRBV30; CDR3 DNA: TGTGCCTGGAGCCTCTACATCTACGAGCAGTACTTC; CDR3 protein: CAWSLYIYEQYF
J gene: TRBJ2-7; clone size: many; D gene: .; V gene: TRBV28; CDR3 DNA: TGTGCCAGCAGGGCACATGGGCGCGGTTACGAGCAGTACTTC; CDR3 protein: CASRAHGRGYEQYF
J gene: TRBJ1-1; clone size: many; D gene: TRBD1; V gene: TRBV27; CDR3 DNA: TGTGCCAGCAGCCCAGGGGGCGATGCCACTGAAGCTTTCTTT; CDR3 protein: CASSPGGDATEAFF
J gene: TRBJ1-3; clone size: .; D gene: .; V gene: TRBV15; CDR3 DNA: TGTGCCACCAGCAGAGATTTACAGGGAGCCAGCTCTGGAAACACCATATATTTT; CDR3 protein: CATSRDLQGASSGNTIYF
J gene: TRBJ1-5; clone size: .; D gene: .; V gene: TRBV28; CDR3 DNA: TGTGCCAGTCTAGGGGGAGAGGGCAATCAGCCCCAGCATTTT; CDR3 protein: CASLGGEGNQPQHF
J gene: TRBJ2-7; clone size: many; D gene: .; V gene: TRBV6-1; CDR3 DNA: TGTGCCAGCGAGAGGGTCATGAGCTCCTACGAGCAGTACTTC; CDR3 protein: CASERVMSSYEQYF
J gene: TRBJ2-7; clone size: many; D gene: .; V gene: TRBV6-5; CDR3 DNA: TGTGCCAGCAGTTACTTCTACGGCTCCTACGAGCAGTACTTC; CDR3 protein: CASSYFYGSYEQYF
J gene: TRBJ2-5; clone size: many; D gene: TRBD1; V gene: TRBV7-6; CDR3 DNA: TGTGCCAGCAGCCCAAACTCAGGGGGCGTAATAGAGACCCAGTACTTC; CDR3 protein: CASSPNSGGVIETQYF
J gene: TRBJ2-2; clone size: many; D gene: TRBD2; V gene: TRBV20-1; CDR3 DNA: TGCAGTGCTGCGGGACTAGCGGGGGCCCCCGGGGAGCTGTTTTTT; CDR3 protein: CSAAGLAGAPGELFF
J gene: TRBJ1-2; clone size: many; D gene: TRBD1; V gene: TRBV12-3/TRBV12-4; CDR3 DNA: TGTGCCAGCAGCTCGGACAGGGTCGGCTATGGCTACACCTTC; CDR3 protein: CASSSDRVGYGYTF